This note documents a single T cell receptor beta chain sequence. Its antigen is unknown. With 4 bases clipped from V and 4 bases from J, the junction kept 5 bases outside the gene matches. Per the germline V gene, CDR1 is SGHDN and CDR2 is FVKESK. The CDR3 totals 14 residues. The data stem from a study of cytomegalovirus exposure and HLA in healthy donors. Study outcomes and limitations: An assumption of roughly uniform sequencing depth across donors underlay the presence/absence analyses.

13 Jbeta primers and 60 Vbeta primers were used for the PCR. Measured with immunoSEQ multiplex PCR; TCRdb has only the in-frame clones, and not every one. In the table there are under 150,000 clones, more than 75% of which are singletons. J is TRBJ1-2 and V is TRBV14; TRBD1 matches at 8 bases. The source is a middle-aged woman in good health and CMV-seropositive. Sequencing input: PBMCs. The DNA for the CDR3 is TGTGCCAGCAGCCGAGGACAGGGAAGCTATGGCTACACCTTC. Its protein product is CASSRGQGSYGYTF.